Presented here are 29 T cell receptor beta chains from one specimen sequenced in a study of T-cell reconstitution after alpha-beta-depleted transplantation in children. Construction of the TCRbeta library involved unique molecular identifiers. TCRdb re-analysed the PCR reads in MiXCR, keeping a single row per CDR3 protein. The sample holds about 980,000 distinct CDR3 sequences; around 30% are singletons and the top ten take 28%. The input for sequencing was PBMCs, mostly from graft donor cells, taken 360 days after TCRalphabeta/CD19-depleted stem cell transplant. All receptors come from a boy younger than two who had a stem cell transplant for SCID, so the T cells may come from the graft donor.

CDR3 in DNA: TGCAGCGTTGATGTGACAGCCACAGATACGCAGTATTTT. Translating gives CSVDVTATDTQYF. The chain recombines TRBV29-1 with TRBJ2-3; TRBD1 might be the D (5 bases). CDR1 is SQVTM, CDR2 ANQGSEA, per germline. V lost 3 bases, J lost 2 bases, and 9 bases lay in between. This CDR3 has 13 amino acids.

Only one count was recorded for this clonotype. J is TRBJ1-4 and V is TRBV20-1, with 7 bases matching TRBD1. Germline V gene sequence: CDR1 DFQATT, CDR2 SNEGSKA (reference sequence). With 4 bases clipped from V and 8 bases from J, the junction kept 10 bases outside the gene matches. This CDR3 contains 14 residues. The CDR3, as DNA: TGCAGTGCTACCACAGGGGAGGTCGGGGAAAAACTGTTTTTT. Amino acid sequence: CSATTGEVGEKLFF.

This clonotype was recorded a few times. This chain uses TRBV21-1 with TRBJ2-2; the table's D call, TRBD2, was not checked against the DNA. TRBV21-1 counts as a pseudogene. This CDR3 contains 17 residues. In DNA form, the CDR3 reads TGTGCCAGCAGCCGGGCGGGCGGGGCCGCAGTCTCCGGGGAGCTGTTTTTT. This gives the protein CASSRAGGAAVSGELFF.

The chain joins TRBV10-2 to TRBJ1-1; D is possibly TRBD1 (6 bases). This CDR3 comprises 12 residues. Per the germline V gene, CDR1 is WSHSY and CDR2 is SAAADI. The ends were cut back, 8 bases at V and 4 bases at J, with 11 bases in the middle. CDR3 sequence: CASGTGSTEAFF. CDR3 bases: TGCGCCAGCGGAACAGGGTCCACTGAAGCTTTCTTT.

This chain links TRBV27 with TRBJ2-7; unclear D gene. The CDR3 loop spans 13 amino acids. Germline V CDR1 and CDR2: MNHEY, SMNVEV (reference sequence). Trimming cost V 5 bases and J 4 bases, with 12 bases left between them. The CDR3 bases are TGTGCCAGCAGTCATCAGGCGGCTTACGAGCAGTACTTC. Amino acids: CASSHQAAYEQYF.

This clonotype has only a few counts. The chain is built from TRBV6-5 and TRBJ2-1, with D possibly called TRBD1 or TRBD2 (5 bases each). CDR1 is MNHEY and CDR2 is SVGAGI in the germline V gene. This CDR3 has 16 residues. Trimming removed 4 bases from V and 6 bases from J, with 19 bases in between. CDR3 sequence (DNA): TGTGCCAGCAGTTCTTCTTGGGGGTACAGGACCAATGAGCAGTTCTTC. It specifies CASSSSWGYRTNEQFF.

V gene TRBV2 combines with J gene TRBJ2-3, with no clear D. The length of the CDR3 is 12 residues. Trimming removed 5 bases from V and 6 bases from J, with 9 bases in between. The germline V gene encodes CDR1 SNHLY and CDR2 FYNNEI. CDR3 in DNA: TGTGCCAGCAGTATCAAATGGGATACGCAGTATTTT. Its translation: CASSIKWDTQYF.

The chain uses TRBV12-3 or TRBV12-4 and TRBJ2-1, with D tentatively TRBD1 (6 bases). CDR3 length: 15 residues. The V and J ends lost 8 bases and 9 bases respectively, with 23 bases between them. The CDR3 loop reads CASGALGAGVTEQFF. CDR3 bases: TGTGCCAGCGGCGCACTTGGGGCAGGGGTGACTGAGCAGTTCTTC.

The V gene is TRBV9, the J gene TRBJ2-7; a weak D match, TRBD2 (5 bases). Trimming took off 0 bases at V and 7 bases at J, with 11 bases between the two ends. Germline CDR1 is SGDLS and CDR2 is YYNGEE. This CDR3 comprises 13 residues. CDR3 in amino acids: CASSVAGSGEQYF. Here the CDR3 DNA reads TGTGCCAGCAGCGTAGCGGGGTCCGGGGAGCAGTACTTC.

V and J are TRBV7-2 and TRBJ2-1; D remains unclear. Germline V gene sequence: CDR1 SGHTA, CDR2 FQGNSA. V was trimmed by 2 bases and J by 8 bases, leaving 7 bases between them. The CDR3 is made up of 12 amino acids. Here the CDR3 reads CASSLFLHEQFF. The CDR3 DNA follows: TGTGCCAGCAGCTTATTCCTACATGAGCAGTTCTTC.

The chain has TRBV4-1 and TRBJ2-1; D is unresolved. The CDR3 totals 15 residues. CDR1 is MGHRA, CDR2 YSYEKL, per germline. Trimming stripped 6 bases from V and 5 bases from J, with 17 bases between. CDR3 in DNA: TGCGCCAGCAGTCCAACAGAAGGCACCCACAATGAGCAGTTCTTC. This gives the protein CASSPTEGTHNEQFF.

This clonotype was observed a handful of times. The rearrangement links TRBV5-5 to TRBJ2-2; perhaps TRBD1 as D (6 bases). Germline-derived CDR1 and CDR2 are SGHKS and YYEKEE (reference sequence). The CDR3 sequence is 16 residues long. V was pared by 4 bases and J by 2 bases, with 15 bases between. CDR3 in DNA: TGTGCCAGCAGCAAAGTACAGGGTTTAAACACCGGGGAGCTGTTTTTT. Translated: CASSKVQGLNTGELFF.

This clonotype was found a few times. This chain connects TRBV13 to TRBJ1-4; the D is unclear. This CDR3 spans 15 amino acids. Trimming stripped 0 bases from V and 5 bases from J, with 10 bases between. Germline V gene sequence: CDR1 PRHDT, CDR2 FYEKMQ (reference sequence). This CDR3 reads CASSLGTPGNEKLFF. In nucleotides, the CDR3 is TGTGCCAGCAGCTTAGGGACACCGGGCAATGAAAAACTGTTTTTT.

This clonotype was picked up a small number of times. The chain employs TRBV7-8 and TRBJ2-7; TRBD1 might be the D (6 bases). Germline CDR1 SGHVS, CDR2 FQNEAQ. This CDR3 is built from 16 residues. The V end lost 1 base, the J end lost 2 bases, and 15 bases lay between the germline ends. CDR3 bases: TGTGCCAGCAGCTTAGAACCGGGACAAGGGACCTACGAGCAGTACTTC. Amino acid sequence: CASSLEPGQGTYEQYF.

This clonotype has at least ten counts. This CDR3 is CATSPGTGPYNEQFF. The CDR3 nucleotides read TGTGCCACCTCACCCGGGACAGGTCCTTACAATGAGCAGTTCTTC. The chain uses TRBV28 and TRBJ2-1; 8 nucleotides align to TRBD1. The V gene end was trimmed by 10 bases and the J gene end by 4 bases; junction bases not matched to a gene: 12. Germline V gene sequence: CDR1 MDHEN, CDR2 SYDVKM. The CDR3 totals 15 residues.

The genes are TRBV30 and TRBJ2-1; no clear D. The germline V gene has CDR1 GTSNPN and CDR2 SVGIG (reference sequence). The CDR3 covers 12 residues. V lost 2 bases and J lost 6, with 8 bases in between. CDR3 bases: TGTGCCTGGAGTTCCGGGCCCAATGAGCAGTTCTTC. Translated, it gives CAWSSGPNEQFF.

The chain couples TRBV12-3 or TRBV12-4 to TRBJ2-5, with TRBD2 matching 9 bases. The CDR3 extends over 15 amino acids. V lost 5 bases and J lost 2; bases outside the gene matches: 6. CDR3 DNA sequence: TGTGCCAGCAGTCGAGCGGGGGGTGGGCAAGAGACCCAGTACTTC. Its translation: CASSRAGGGQETQYF.

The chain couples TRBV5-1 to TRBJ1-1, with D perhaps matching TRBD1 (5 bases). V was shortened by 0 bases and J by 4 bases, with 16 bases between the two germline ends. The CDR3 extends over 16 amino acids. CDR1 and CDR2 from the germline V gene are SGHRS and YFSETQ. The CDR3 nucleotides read TGCGCCAGCAGCTTGGGACACGGGACCGCCTCCACTGAAGCTTTCTTT. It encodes CASSLGHGTASTEAFF. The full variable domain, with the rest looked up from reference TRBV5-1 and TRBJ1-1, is KAGVTQTPRYLIKTRGQQVTLSCSPISGHRSVSWYQQTPGQGLQFLFEYFSETQRNKGNFPGRFSGRQFSNSRSEMNVSTLELGDSALYLCASSLGHGTASTEAFFGQGTRLTVV.

CDR3 bases: TGCGCCAGCAGCTTGGATGGACAGGGGAGCGGGGAGCTGTTTTTT. This encodes CASSLDGQGSGELFF. The chain combines TRBV5-1 with TRBJ2-2; TRBD1 agrees at 9 bases. The J segment lost 7 bases and the V segment lost 0 bases, leaving 4 bases of the junction unmatched. Per the germline V gene, CDR1 is SGHRS and CDR2 is YFSETQ. There are 15 residues in the CDR3.

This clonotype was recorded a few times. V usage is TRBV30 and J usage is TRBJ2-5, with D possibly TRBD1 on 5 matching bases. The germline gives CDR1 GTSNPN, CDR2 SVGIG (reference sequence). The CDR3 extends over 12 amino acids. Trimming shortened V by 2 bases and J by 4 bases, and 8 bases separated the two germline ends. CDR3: CAWSRQIETQYF. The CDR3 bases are TGTGCCTGGAGTAGACAGATAGAGACCCAGTACTTC. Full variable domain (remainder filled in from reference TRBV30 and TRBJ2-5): SQTIHQWPATLVQPVGSPLSLECTVEGTSNPNLYWYRQAAGRGLQLLFYSVGIGQISSEVPQNLSASRPQDRQFILSSKKLLLSDSGFYLCAWSRQIETQYFGPGTRLLVL.

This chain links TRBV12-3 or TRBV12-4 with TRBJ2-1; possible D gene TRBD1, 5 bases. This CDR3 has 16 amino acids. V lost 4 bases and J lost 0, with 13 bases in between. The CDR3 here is CASSSNRRPSYNEQFF. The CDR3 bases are TGTGCCAGCAGTTCAAACAGGAGACCCTCCTACAATGAGCAGTTCTTC.

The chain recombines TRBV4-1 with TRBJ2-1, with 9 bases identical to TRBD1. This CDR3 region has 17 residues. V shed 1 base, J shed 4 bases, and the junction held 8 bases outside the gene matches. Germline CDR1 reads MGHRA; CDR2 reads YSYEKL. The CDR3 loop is CASSQARDRVSYNEQFF. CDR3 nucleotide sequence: TGCGCCAGCAGCCAAGCTCGGGACAGGGTGTCGTACAATGAGCAGTTCTTC.

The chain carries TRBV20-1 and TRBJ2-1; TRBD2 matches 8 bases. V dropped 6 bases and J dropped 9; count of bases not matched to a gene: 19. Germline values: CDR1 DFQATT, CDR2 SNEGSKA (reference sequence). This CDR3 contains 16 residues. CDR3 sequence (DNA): TGCAGTGCCAACCCCCCGGGACTAGGTCTATTCGGTGAGCAGTTCTTC. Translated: CSANPPGLGLFGEQFF.

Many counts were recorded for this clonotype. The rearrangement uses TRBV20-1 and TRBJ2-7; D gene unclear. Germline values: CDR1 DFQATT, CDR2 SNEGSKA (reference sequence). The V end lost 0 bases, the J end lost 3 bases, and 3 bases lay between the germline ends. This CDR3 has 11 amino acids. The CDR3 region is CSAREHYEQYF. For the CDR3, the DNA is TGCAGTGCTAGAGAGCACTACGAGCAGTACTTC.

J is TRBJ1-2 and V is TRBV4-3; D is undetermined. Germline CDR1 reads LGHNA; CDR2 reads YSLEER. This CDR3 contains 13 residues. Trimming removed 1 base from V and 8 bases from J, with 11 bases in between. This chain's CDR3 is CASSQVPGWGYTF. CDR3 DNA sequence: TGCGCCAGCAGCCAAGTTCCTGGGTGGGGCTACACCTTC.

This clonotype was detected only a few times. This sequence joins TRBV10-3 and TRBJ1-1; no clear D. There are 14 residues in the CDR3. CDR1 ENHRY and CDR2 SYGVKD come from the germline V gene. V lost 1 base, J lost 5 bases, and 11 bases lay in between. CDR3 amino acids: CAISELPVGTEAFF. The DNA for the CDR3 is TGTGCCATCAGTGAGTTGCCGGTTGGGACTGAAGCTTTCTTT.

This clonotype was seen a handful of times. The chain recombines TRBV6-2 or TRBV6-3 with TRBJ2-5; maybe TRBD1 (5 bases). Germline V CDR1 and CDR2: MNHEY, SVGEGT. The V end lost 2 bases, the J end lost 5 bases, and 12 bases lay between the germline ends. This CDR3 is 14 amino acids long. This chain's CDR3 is CASSYSRERETQYF. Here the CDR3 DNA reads TGTGCCAGCAGTTACAGCAGGGAACGGGAGACCCAGTACTTC.

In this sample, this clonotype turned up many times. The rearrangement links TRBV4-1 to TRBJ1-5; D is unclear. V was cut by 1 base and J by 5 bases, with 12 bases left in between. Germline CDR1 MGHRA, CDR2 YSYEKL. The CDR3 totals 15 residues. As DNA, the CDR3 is TGCGCCAGCAGCCAAGGACCAGGACCCCATCAGCCCCAGCATTTT. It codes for CASSQGPGPHQPQHF.

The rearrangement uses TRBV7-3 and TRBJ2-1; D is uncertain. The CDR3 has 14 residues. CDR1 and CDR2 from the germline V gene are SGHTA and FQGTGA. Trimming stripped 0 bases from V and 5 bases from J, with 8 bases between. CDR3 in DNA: TGTGCCAGCAGCTTAACGATGCGGAACAATGAGCAGTTCTTC. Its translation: CASSLTMRNNEQFF. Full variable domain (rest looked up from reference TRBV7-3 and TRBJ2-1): GAGVSQTPSNKVTEKGKYVELRCDPISGHTALYWYRQSLGQGPEFLIYFQGTGAADDSGLPNDRFFAVRPEGSVSTLKIQRTERGDSAVYLCASSLTMRNNEQFFGPGTRLTVL.